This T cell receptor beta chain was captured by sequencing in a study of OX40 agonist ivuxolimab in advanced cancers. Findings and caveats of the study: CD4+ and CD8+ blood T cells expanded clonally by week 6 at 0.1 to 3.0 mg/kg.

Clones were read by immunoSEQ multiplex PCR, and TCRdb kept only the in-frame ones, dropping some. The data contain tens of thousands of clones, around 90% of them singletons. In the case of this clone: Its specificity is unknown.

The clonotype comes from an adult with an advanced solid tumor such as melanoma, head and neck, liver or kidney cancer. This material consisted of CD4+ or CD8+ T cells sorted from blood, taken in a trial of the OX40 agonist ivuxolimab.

The CDR3 reads CASSIGSGSFNSPLHF. CDR3 sequence (DNA): TGTGCCAGTAGTATAGGATCGGGGAGTTTTAATTCACCCCTCCACTTT. The rearrangement links TRBV19 to TRBJ1-6; unclear D gene. From germline, CDR1 is LNHDA and CDR2 SQIVND (reference sequence). The V end lost 1 base, the J end lost 6 bases, and 13 bases lay between the germline ends. The CDR3 extends over 16 amino acids.